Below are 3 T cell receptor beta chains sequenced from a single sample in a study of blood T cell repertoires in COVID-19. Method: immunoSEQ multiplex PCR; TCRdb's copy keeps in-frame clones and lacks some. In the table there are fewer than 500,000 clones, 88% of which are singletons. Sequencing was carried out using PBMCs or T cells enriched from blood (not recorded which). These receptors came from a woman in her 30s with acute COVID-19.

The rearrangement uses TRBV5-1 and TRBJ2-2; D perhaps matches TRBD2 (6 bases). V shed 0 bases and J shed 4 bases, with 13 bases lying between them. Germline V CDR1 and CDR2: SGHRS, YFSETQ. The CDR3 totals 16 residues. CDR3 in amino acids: CASSLGGTLGTGELFF. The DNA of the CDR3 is TGCGCCAGCAGCTTGGGGGGGACTCTGGGCACCGGGGAGCTGTTTTTT.

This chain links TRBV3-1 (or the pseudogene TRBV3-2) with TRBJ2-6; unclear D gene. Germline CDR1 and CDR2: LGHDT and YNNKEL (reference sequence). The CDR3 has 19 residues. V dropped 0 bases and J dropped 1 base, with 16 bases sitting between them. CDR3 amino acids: CASSQDLPRTISGANVLTF. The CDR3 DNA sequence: TGTGCCAGCAGCCAAGACCTACCCAGAACTATATCTGGGGCCAACGTCCTGACTTTC.

This CDR3 reads CASSVDQGSPLHF. The CDR3 nucleotides read TGTGCCAGCAGCGTAGATCAGGGGTCACCCCTCCACTTT. This rearrangement joins TRBV9 to TRBJ1-6; TRBD1 might be the D (6 bases). The CDR3 loop spans 13 amino acids. Germline V lookup: CDR1 SGDLS, CDR2 YYNGEE. Trimming stripped 0 bases from V and 10 bases from J, with 8 bases between.